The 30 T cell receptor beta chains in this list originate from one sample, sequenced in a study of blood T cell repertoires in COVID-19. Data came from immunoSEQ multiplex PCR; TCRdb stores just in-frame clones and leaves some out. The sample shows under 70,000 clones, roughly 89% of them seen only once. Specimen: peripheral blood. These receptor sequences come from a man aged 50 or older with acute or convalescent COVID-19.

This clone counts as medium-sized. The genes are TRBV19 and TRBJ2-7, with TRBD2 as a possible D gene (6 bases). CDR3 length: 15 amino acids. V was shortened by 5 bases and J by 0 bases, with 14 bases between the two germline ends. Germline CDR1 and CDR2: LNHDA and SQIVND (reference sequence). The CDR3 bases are TGTGCCAGTAGTCCCCGGGACTCCAGCTCCTACGAGCAGTACTTC. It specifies CASSPRDSSSYEQYF.

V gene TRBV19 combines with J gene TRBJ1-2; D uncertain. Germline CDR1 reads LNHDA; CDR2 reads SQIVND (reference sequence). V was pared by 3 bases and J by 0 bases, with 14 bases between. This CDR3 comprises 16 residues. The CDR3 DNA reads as TGTGCCAGTAGTATGTTCCTCGGAGTGTCTAACTATGGCTACACCTTC. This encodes CASSMFLGVSNYGYTF.

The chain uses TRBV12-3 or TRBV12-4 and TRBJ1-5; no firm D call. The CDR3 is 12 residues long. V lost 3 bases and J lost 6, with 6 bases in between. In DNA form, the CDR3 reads TGTGCCAGCAGTTTGGACTTTCAGCCCCAGCATTTT. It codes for CASSLDFQPQHF.

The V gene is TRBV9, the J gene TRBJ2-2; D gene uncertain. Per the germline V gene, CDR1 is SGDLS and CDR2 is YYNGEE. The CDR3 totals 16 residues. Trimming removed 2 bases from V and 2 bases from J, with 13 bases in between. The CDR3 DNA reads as TGTGCCAGCAGCGTCCCCCCCGGCGGAAACACCGGGGAGCTGTTTTTT. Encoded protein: CASSVPPGGNTGELFF.

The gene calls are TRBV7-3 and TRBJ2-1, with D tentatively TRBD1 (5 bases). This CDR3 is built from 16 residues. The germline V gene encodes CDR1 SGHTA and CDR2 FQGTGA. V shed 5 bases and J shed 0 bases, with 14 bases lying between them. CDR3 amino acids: CASSPQGGYSYNEQFF. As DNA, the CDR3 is TGTGCCAGCAGCCCCCAGGGTGGATACTCCTACAATGAGCAGTTCTTC.

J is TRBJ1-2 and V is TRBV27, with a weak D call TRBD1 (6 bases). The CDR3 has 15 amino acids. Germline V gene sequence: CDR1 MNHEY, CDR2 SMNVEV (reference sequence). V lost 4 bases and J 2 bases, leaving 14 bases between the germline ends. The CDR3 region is CASSWQQGQNYGYTF. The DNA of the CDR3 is TGTGCCAGCAGTTGGCAACAGGGACAAAACTATGGCTACACCTTC.

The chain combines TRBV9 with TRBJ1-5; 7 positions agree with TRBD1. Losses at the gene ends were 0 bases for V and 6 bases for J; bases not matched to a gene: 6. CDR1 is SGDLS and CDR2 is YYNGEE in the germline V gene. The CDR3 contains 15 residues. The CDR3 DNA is TGTGCCAGCAGCGTAGGTGGGACAGTGGGTCAGCCCCAGCATTTT. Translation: CASSVGGTVGQPQHF.

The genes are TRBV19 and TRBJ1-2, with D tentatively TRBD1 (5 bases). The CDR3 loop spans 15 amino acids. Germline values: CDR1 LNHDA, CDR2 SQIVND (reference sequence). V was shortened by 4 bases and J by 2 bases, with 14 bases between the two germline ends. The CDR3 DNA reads TGTGCCAGTAGTAGGACGGGACTTACGAACTATGGCTACACCTTC. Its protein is CASSRTGLTNYGYTF.

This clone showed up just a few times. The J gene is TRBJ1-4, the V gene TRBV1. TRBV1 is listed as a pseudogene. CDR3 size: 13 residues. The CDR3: CTRTETTNEKLFF. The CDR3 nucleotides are TGCACCAGAACCGAGACAACTAATGAAAAACTGTTTTTT.

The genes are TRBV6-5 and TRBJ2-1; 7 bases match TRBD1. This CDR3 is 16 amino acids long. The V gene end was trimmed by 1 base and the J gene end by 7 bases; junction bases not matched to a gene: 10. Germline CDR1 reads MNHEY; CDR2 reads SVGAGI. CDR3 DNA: TGTGCCAGCAGTTACTTAGGGGGCGATGGGGTGAATGAGCAGTTCTTC. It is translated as CASSYLGGDGVNEQFF.

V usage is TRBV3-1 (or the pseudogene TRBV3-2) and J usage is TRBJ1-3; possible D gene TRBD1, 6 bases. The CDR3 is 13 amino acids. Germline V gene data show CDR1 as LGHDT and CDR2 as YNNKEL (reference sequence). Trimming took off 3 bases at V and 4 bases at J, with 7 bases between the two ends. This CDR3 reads CASSHGQGNTIYF. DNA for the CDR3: TGTGCCAGCAGCCACGGACAGGGAAACACCATATATTTT.

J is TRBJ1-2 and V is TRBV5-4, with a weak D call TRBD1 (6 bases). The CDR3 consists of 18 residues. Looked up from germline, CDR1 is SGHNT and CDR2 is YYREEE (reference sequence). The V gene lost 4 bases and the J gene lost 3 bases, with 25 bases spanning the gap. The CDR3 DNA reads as TGTGCCAGCAGCCCGTTGGTCCTTCAATACTCAGGGGACTATGGCTACACCTTC. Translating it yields CASSPLVLQYSGDYGYTF. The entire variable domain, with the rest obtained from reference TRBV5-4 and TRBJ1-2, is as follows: ETGVTQSPTHLIKTRGQQVTLRCSSQSGHNTVSWYQQALGQGPQFIFQYYREEENGRGNFPPRFSGLQFPNYSSELNVNALELDDSALYLCASSPLVLQYSGDYGYTFGSGTRLTVV.

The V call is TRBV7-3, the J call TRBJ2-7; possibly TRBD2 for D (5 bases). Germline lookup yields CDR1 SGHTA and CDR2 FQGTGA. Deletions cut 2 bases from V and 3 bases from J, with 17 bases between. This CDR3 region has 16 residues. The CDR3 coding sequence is TGTGCCAGCAGCTTAGGTGGGAGTGGCGCGGGCTACGAGCAGTACTTC. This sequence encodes CASSLGGSGAGYEQYF.

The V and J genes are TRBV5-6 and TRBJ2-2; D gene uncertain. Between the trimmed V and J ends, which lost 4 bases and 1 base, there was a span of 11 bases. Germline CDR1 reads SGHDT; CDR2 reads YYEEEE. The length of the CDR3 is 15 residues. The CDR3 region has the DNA TGTGCCAGCAGCCCAGGCGCTTTGAACACCGGGGAGCTGTTTTTT. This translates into CASSPGALNTGELFF.

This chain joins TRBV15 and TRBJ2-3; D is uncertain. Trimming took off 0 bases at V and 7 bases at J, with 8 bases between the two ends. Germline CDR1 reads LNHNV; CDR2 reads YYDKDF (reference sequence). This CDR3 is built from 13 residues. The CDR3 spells CATSRELSNTQYF. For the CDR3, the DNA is TGTGCCACCAGCAGAGAACTGTCCAATACGCAGTATTTT.

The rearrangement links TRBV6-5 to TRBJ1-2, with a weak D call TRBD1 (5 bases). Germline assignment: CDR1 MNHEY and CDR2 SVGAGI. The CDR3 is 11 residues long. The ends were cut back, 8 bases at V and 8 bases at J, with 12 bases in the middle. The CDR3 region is CASRGSAGYTF. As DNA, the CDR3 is TGTGCCAGCCGGGGGAGTGCGGGCTACACCTTC.

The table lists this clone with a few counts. CDR3 sequence: CASSPQGAGGDEQYF. The DNA of the CDR3 is TGTGCCAGCAGCCCACAGGGAGCGGGAGGAGACGAGCAGTACTTC. The chain is built from TRBV7-3 and TRBJ2-7; 9 bases map to TRBD2. The V gene end was trimmed by 5 bases and the J gene end by 5 bases; junction bases not matched to a gene: 10. The CDR3 contains 15 residues. Germline CDR1 SGHTA, CDR2 FQGTGA.

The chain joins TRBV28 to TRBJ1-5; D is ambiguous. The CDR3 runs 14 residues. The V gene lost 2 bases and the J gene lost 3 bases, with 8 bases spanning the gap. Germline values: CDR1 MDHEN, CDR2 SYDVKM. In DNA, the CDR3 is TGTGCCAGCAGTTTAGAGGTAATCAATCAGCCCCAGCATTTT. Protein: CASSLEVINQPQHF.

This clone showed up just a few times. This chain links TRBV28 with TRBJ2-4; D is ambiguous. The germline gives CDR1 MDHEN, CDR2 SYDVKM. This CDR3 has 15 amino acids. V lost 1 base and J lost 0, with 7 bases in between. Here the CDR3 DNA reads TGTGCCAGCAGTTTATTCTCACAAGCCAAAAACATTCAGTACTTC. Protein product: CASSLFSQAKNIQYF.

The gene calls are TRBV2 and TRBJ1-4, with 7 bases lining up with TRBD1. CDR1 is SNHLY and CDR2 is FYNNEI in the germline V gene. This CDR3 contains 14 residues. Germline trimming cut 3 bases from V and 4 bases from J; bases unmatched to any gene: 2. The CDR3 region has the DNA TGTGCCAGCAGTGAGGGACAGAATAATGAAAAACTGTTTTTT. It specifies CASSEGQNNEKLFF.

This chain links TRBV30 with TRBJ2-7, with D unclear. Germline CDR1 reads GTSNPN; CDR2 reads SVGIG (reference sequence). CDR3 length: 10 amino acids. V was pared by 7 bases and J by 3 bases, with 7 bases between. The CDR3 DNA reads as TGTGCCTTCCGCGACTACGAGCAGTACTTC. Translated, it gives CAFRDYEQYF.

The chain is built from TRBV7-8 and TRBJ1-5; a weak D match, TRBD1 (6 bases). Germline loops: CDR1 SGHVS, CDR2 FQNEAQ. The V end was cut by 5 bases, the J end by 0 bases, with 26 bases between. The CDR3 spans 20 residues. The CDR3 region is CASSPRSLGQRTYSNQPQHF. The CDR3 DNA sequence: TGTGCCAGCAGCCCTCGCAGTTTAGGACAGAGAACATATAGCAATCAGCCCCAGCATTTT.

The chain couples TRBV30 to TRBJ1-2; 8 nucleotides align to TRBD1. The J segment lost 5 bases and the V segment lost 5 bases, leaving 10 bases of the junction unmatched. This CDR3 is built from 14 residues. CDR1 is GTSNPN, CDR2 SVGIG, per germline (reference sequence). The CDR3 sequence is CAWVTGADWYGYTF. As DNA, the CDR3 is TGTGCCTGGGTGACAGGGGCCGACTGGTATGGCTACACCTTC.

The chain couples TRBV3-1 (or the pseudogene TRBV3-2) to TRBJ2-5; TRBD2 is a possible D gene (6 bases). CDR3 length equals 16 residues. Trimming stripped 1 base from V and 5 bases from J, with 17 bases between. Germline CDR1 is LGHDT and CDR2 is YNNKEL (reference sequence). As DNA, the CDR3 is TGTGCCAGCAGCCAAGTAATATCGGGGGTTGGGGAGACCCAGTACTTC. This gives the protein CASSQVISGVGETQYF.

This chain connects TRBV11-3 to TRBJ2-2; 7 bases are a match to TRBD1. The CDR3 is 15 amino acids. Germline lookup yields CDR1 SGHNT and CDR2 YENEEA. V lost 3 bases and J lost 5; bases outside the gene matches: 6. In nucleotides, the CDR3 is TGTGCCAGCAGCTTTGGTCCAGGGGGAACCGGGGAGCTGTTTTTT. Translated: CASSFGPGGTGELFF.

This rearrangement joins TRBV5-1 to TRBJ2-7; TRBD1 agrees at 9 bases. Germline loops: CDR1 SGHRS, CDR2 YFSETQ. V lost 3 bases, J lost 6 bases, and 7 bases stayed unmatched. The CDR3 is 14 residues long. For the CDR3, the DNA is TGCGCCAGCAGCTCAACAGGGGGCGAGGGCGAGCAGTACTTC. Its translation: CASSSTGGEGEQYF.

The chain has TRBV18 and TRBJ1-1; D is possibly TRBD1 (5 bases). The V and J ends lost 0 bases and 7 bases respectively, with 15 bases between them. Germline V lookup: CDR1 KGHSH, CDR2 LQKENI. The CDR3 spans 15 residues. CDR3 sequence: CASSPPRQGPGEAFF. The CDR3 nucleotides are TGTGCCAGCTCACCACCGCGGCAGGGTCCGGGTGAAGCTTTCTTT.

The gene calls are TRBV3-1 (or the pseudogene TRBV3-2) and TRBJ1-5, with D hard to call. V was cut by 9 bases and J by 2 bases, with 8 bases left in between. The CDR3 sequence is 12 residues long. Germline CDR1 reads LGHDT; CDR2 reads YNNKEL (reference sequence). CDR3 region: CASRNGNQPQHF. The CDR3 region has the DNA TGTGCCAGTAGAAACGGCAATCAGCCCCAGCATTTT.

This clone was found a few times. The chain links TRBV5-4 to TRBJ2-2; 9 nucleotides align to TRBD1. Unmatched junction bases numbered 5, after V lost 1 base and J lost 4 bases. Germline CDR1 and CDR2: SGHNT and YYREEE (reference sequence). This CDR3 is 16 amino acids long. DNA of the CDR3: TGTGCCAGCAGCTTGCTGGACAGGGGTGCCACCGGGGAGCTGTTTTTT. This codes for CASSLLDRGATGELFF.

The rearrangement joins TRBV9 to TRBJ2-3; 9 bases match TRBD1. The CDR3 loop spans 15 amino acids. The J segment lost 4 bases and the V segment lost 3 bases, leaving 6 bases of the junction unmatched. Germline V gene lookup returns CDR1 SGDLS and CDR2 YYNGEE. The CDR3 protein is CASSGWDRASDTQYF. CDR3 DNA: TGTGCCAGCAGCGGCTGGGACAGGGCTTCAGATACGCAGTATTTT.